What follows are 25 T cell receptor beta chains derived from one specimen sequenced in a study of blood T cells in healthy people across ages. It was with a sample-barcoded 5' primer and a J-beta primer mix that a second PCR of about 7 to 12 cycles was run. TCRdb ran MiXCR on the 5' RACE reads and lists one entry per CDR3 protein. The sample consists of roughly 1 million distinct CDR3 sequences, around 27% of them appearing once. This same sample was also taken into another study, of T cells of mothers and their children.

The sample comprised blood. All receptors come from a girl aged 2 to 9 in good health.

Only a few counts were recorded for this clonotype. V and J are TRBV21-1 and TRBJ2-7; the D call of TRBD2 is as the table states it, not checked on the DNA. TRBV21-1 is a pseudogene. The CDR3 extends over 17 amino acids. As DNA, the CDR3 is TGTGCCAGCAGCAAAACTAGCGGGGGGTCTCGACCCTACGAGCAGTACTTC. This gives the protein CASSKTSGGSRPYEQYF.

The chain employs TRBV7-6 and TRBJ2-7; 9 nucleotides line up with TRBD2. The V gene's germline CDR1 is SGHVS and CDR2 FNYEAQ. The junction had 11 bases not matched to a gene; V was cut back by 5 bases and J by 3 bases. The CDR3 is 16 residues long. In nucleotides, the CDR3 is TGTGCCAGCAGCCAATCAGCCGGGACTAGCCTCTACGAGCAGTACTTC. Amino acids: CASSQSAGTSLYEQYF.

The CDR3 DNA is TGTGCCAGCAGTTTCGGAGCAGGGACTGGTAACATTCAGTACTTC. Translation gives CASSFGAGTGNIQYF. The rearrangement joins TRBV12-3 or TRBV12-4 to TRBJ2-4, with D tentatively TRBD2 (6 bases). The CDR3 spans 15 residues. With 3 bases removed from V and 7 bases from J, the gap between germline ends came to 16 bases.

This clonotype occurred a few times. The chain's CDR3 is CATTGDSSYSPLHF. For the CDR3, the DNA is TGTGCCACTACAGGGGATTCCTCATATTCACCCCTCCACTTT. The rearrangement links TRBV10-3 to TRBJ1-6, with 7 bases matching TRBD1. With 10 bases clipped from V and 8 bases from J, the junction kept 11 bases outside the gene matches. From germline, CDR1 is ENHRY and CDR2 SYGVKD. This CDR3 is built from 14 residues.

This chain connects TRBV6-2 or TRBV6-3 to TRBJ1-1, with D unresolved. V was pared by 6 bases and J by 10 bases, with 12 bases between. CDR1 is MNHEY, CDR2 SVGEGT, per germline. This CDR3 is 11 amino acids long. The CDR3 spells CASSYNLLAFF. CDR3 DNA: TGTGCCAGCAGCTACAACTTGCTAGCTTTCTTT.

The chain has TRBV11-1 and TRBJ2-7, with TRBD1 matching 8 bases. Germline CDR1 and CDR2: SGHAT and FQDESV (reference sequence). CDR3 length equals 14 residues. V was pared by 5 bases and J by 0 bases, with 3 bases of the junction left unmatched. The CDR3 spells CASSKGQGSYEQYF. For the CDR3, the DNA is TGTGCCAGCAGCAAAGGACAGGGCTCCTACGAGCAGTACTTC.

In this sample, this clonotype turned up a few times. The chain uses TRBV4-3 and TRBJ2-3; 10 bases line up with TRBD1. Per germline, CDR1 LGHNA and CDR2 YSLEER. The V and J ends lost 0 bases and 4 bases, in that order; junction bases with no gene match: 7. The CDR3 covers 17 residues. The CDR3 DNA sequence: TGCGCCAGCAGCCAAGATCGTAGGACAGGGGGGTCAGATACGCAGTATTTT. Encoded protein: CASSQDRRTGGSDTQYF.

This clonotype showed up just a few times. The CDR3 sequence is CATRGLGYEAFF. For the CDR3, the DNA is TGTGCCACCCGAGGCTTAGGATACGAAGCTTTCTTT. V is TRBV15 and J is TRBJ1-1; D unresolved. The V end lost 8 bases, the J end lost 8 bases, and 15 bases lay between the germline ends. The CDR3 contains 12 residues. Germline CDR1 is LNHNV and CDR2 is YYDKDF (reference sequence).

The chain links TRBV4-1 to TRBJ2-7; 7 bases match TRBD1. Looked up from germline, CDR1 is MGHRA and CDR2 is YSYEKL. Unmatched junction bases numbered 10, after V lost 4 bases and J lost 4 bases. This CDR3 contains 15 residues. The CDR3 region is CASSPLRTGIYEQYF. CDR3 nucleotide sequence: TGCGCCAGCAGCCCTCTTCGGACAGGCATTTACGAGCAGTACTTC.

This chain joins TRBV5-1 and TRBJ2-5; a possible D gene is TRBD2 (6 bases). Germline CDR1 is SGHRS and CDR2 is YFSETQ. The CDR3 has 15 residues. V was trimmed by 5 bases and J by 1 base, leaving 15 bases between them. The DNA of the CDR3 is TGCGCCAGCAGTCATCGGAAGGAGGGCCAAGAGACCCAGTACTTC. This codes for CASSHRKEGQETQYF.

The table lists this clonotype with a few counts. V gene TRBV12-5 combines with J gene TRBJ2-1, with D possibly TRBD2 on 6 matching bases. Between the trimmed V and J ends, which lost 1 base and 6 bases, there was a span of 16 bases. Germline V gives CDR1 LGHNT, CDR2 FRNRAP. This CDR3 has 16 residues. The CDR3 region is CASGLDVGTSPNEQFF. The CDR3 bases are TGTGCTAGTGGTTTGGACGTCGGGACTTCCCCCAATGAGCAGTTCTTC.

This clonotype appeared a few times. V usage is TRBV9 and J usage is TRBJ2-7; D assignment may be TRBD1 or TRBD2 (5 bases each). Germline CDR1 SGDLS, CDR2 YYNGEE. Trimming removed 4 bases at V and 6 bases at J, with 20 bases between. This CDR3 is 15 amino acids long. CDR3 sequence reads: CASSSTGTQLTEQYF. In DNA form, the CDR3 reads TGTGCCAGCAGCTCGACTGGGACCCAACTCACCGAGCAGTACTTC.

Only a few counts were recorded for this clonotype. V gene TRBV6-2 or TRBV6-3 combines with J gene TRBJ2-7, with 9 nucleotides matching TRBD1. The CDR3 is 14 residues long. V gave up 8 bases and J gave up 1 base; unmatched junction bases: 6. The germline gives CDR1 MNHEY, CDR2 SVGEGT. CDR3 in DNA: TGTGCCAGCCACCGGACAGGGGATTCCTACGAGCAGTACTTC. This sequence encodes CASHRTGDSYEQYF.

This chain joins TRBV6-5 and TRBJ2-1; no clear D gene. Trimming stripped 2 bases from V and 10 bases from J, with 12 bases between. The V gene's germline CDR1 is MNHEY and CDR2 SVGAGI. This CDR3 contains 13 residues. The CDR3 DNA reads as TGTGCCAGCAGTTACGGTTTGGGTAAAGAGCAGTTCTTC. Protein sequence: CASSYGLGKEQFF.

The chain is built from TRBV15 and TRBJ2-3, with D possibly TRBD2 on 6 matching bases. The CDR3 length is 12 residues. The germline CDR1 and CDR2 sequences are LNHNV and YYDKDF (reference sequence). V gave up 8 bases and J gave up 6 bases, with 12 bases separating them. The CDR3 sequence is CATEGGGDTQYF. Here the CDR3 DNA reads TGTGCCACCGAGGGTGGAGGGGATACGCAGTATTTT.

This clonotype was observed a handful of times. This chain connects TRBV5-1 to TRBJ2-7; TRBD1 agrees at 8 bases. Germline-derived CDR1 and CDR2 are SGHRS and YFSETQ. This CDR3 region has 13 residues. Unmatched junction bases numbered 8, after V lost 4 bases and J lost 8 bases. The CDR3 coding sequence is TGCGCCAGCAGCCCCGGACAGGGTACGAAGCAGTACTTC. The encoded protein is CASSPGQGTKQYF.

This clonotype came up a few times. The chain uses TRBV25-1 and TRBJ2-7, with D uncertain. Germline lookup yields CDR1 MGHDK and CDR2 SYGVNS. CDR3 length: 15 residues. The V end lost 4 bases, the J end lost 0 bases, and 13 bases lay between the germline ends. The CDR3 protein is CASSVGLLPSYEQYF. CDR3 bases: TGTGCCAGCAGTGTGGGTCTGCTTCCCTCCTACGAGCAGTACTTC.

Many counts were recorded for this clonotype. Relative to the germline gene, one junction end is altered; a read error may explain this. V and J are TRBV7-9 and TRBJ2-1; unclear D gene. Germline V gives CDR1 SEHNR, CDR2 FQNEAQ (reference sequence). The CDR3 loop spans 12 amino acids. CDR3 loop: CASSLDVNEQFF. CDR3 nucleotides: TGCGCCAGCAGCTTGGATGTCAATGAGCAGTTCTTC.

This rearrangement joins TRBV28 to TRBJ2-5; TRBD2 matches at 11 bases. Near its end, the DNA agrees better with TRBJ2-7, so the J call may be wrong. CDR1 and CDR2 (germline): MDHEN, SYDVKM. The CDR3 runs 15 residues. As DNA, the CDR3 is TGTGCCAGCAGAGCAACTAGCGGGAGCGTATACGAGCAGTACTTC. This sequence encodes CASRATSGSVYEQYF.

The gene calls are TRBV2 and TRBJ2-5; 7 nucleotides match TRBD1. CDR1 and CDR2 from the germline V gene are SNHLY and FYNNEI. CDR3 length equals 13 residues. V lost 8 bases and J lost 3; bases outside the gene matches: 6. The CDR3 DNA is TGTGCCAGCGGACGACAGGGAAAAGAGACCCAGTACTTC. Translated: CASGRQGKETQYF.

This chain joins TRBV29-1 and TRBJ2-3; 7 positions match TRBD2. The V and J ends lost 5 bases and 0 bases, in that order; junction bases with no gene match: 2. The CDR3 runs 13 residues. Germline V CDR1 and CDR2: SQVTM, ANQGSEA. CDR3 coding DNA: TGCAGCGTTCTAGCGGATAGCACAGATACGCAGTATTTT. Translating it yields CSVLADSTDTQYF.

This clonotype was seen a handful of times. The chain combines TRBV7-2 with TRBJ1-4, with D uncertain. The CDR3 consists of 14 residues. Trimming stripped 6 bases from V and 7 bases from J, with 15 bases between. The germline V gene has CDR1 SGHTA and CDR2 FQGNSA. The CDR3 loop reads CASRPTQRSEKLFF. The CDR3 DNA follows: TGTGCCAGCAGACCAACCCAAAGGAGTGAAAAACTGTTTTTT.

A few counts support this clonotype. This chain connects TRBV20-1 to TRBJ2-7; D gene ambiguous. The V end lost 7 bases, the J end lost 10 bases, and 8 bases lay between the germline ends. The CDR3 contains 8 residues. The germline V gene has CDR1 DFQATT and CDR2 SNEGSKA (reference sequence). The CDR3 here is CSEHPQYF. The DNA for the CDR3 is TGCAGTGAACACCCTCAGTACTTC.

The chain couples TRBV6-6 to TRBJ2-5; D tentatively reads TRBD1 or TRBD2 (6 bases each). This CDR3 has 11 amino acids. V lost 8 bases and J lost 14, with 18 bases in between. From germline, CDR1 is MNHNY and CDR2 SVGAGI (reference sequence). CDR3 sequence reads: CASGGGTPNYF. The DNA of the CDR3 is TGTGCCAGCGGGGGCGGGACACCCAATTACTTC.

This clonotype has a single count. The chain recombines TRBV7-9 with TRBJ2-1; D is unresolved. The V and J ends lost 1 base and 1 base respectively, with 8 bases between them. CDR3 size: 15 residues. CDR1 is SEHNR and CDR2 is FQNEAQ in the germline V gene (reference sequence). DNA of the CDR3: TGTGCCAGCAGCTTAGTCCCAACATCCTACAATGAGCAGTTCTTC. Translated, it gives CASSLVPTSYNEQFF.